This T cell receptor (beta chain) was documented in a study of blood T cell repertoires in COVID-19. Across 20 to 25 US areas, participants ranged in age from roughly 18 to 95 years. Membership in each cohort depended on participant-reported clinical history. Participants classified as exposed had met a COVID-19 case within 2 weeks before study entry. The protocol was immunoSEQ multiplex PCR, while the TCRdb copy is restricted to in-frame clones and leaves out a portion. This repertoire shows 330,000 or so clones, more than 70% found once; its top ten account for approximately 0.97%. CDR3 length: 16 amino acids. From germline, CDR1 is SGHTA and CDR2 FQGNSA. Trimming took 4 bases from V and 4 from J; bases not matched to a gene: 6.

Material for sequencing was PBMCs or T cells enriched from blood (not recorded which). This sequence joins TRBV7-2 and TRBJ2-3; TRBD2 matches 12 bases. The sequence came from a woman in her twenties or thirties who had been exposed to COVID-19. CDR3 protein: CASSSRLAGVSDTQYF. The CDR3 DNA reads TGTGCCAGCAGCTCGCGACTAGCGGGAGTATCAGATACGCAGTATTTT.